This TCR beta chain was obtained from a study of a mutant IDH1 vaccine in newly diagnosed glioma. The wider study: Scheduled for weeks 1, 3, 5, 7, 11, 15, 19 and 23, eight vaccinations were given to patients. Mean patient age was approximately 39 years; approximately 62% were male and 37.5% female. Vaccine administration was initiated 4-6 weeks following radiotherapy alone, or with temozolomide cycles.

The CDR3 runs 13 residues. Germline V gives CDR1 MNHEY, CDR2 SVGAGI. V lost 2 bases and J lost 8, with 12 bases in between. As for time point: week 5, during vaccination. Vaccinated patients received 300 ug of mutant IDH1 20-mer peptide per dose, with topical imiquimod. The study enrolled donors with new WHO grade 3 or 4 IDH1-mutant, ATRX-lost astrocytomas. Data came from immunoSEQ multiplex PCR; TCRdb stores just in-frame clones and leaves some out. Of tens of thousands of clones in the sample, approximately 82% are singletons; the top ten hold 3% to 3.5%. This clone was recorded only once. The antigen remains unidentified.

This TCR was recovered from a woman aged 18-35 years with glioma. Some clones in this sample may be carry-over from other donors' samples. The chain uses TRBV6-5 and TRBJ1-2; D is possibly TRBD1 (5 bases). The specimen was PBMCs, collected from a glioma patient whose treatment included an IDH1 peptide vaccine. The CDR3 DNA is TGTGCCAGCAGTTACCCGTCGGGGGGGGGCTACACCTTC. Translating it yields CASSYPSGGGYTF.